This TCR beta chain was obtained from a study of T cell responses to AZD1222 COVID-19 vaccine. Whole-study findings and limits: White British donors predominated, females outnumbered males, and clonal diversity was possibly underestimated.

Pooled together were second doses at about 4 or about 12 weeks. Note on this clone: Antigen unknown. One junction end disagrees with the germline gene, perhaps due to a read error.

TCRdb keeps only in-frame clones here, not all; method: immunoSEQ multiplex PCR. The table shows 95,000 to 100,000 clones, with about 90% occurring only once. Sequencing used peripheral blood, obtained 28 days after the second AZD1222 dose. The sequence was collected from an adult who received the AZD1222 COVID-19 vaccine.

The CDR3 is CASTQGSRSLSGNTIYF. CDR3 bases: TGTGCCAGCACCCAAGGGTCCAGATCCCTCTCTGGAAACACCATATATTTT. The V call is TRBV4-2, the J call TRBJ1-3; no reliable D call. This CDR3 is built from 17 residues. Germline V lookup: CDR1 LGHNA, CDR2 YNFKEQ.